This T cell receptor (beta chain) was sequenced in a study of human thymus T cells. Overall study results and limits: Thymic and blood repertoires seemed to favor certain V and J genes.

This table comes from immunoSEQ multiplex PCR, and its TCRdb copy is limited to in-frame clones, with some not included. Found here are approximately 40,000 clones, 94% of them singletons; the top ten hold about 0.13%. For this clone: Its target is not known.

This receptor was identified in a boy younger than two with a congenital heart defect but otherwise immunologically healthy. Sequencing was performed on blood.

Here the CDR3 DNA reads TGTGCTAGTGGTTTGGGGGGCGTGGGCGACACTGAAGCTTTCTTT. Its translation: CASGLGGVGDTEAFF. The chain combines TRBV12-5 with TRBJ1-1, with D perhaps TRBD1 (5 bases). The CDR3 has 15 amino acids. V dropped 1 base and J dropped 3 bases, with 12 bases sitting between them. CDR1 LGHNT and CDR2 FRNRAP come from the germline V gene.